Shown below are 21 T cell receptor beta chains from a single sample sequenced in a study of blood T cell repertoires in COVID-19. Profiling relied on immunoSEQ multiplex PCR, and the TCRdb table lists in-frame clones only, not all of them. This sample has more than 250,000 clones; approximately 84% occur once, and the top ten carry around 9.1%. The sample comprised peripheral blood. These receptor sequences come from a human donor in a cohort sampled during active COVID-19.

The chain has TRBV5-1 and TRBJ1-1, with D unclear. Germline V gives CDR1 SGHRS, CDR2 YFSETQ. The CDR3 has 15 residues. The V gene lost 3 bases and the J gene lost 0 bases, with 12 bases spanning the gap. The CDR3 DNA follows: TGCGCCAGCAGCTCCTCAGTCGGGATGAACACTGAAGCTTTCTTT. Translated: CASSSSVGMNTEAFF.

The chain joins TRBV20-1 to TRBJ2-2, with D possibly being TRBD1 (5 bases). Germline V lookup: CDR1 DFQATT, CDR2 SNEGSKA (reference sequence). V lost 3 bases to trimming and J lost 1 base, with 12 bases between them. This CDR3 contains 15 residues. Here the CDR3 reads CSASKGAMNTGELFF. The CDR3 nucleotides are TGCAGTGCTAGTAAAGGGGCCATGAACACCGGGGAGCTGTTTTTT.

The chain carries TRBV7-8 and TRBJ2-2, with D perhaps TRBD1 (6 bases). The CDR3 consists of 18 residues. Germline V CDR1 and CDR2: SGHVS, FQNEAQ. Trimming removed 2 bases from V and 0 bases from J, with 16 bases in between. CDR3 nucleotides: TGTGCCAGCAGCTTATTTCCGCAGGGGACGGCGAACACCGGGGAGCTGTTTTTT. This translates into CASSLFPQGTANTGELFF.

The rearrangement uses TRBV28 and TRBJ2-7; D perhaps matches TRBD2 (6 bases). CDR3 length equals 13 residues. Germline CDR1 reads MDHEN; CDR2 reads SYDVKM. Trimming left V 7 bases short and J 6 bases short, with 16 bases between. CDR3 region: CASTKPTRIEQYF. The CDR3, as DNA: TGTGCCAGCACCAAACCGACTAGAATCGAGCAGTACTTC.

This chain joins TRBV7-6 and TRBJ1-4, with 7 nucleotides matching TRBD1. Germline V gives CDR1 SGHVS, CDR2 FNYEAQ. After removal of 0 bases from V and 10 bases from J, the junction contained 8 bases not matched to a gene. This CDR3 has 15 amino acids. The CDR3 DNA follows: TGTGCCAGCAGCTTAGCCCAGGGGGAGTTGGTAAAACTGTTTTTT. It codes for CASSLAQGELVKLFF.

The chain joins TRBV6-6 to TRBJ2-7; 14 bases agree with TRBD2. The J segment lost 4 bases and the V segment lost 4 bases, leaving 3 bases of the junction unmatched. This CDR3 contains 15 residues. Germline V gene lookup returns CDR1 MNHNY and CDR2 SVGAGI (reference sequence). CDR3 residues: CASSWGTSGGYEQYF. The CDR3 DNA is TGTGCCAGCAGTTGGGGGACTAGCGGGGGATACGAGCAGTACTTC.

This rearrangement joins TRBV9 to TRBJ2-7; 8 bases align to TRBD1. Looked up from germline, CDR1 is SGDLS and CDR2 is YYNGEE. The CDR3 loop spans 15 amino acids. Germline trimming cut 1 base from V and 5 bases from J; bases unmatched to any gene: 8. The CDR3 DNA follows: TGTGCCAGCAGCGTACAATGGGACAGGCTAGACGAGCAGTACTTC. This sequence encodes CASSVQWDRLDEQYF.

The chain combines TRBV19 with TRBJ1-5; 9 nucleotides agree with TRBD1. V lost 8 bases, J lost 1 base, and 9 bases stayed unmatched. CDR1 is LNHDA, CDR2 SQIVND, per germline (reference sequence). This CDR3 contains 16 residues. The CDR3 DNA sequence: TGTGCCAGTCGTCGGATACAGGGGGCAAGCAATCAGCCCCAGCATTTT. Residues: CASRRIQGASNQPQHF.

DNA for the CDR3: TGTGCCAGCAGCTCCCTCGTCGACAGACGCTCTGGGGCCAACGTCCTGACTTTC. It encodes CASSSLVDRRSGANVLTF. V is TRBV7-8 and J is TRBJ2-6, with D possibly being TRBD1 (5 bases). CDR1 and CDR2 from the germline V gene are SGHVS and FQNEAQ. V shed 4 bases and J shed 0 bases, with 16 bases lying between them. The CDR3 loop spans 18 amino acids.

The V call is TRBV4-1, the J call TRBJ2-7; TRBD1 agrees at 10 bases. After removal of 4 bases from V and 5 bases from J, the junction contained 11 bases not matched to a gene. Germline-derived CDR1 and CDR2 are MGHRA and YSYEKL. The CDR3 contains 16 residues. This CDR3 is CASSLLSDRGWDEQYF. CDR3 nucleotides: TGCGCCAGCAGCCTCTTATCGGACAGGGGGTGGGACGAGCAGTACTTC.

In its sample, this clone was seen once. This chain links TRBV29-1 with TRBJ2-7; 8 bases match TRBD2. Germline-derived CDR1 and CDR2 are SQVTM and ANQGSEA. This CDR3 contains 13 residues. V lost 7 bases and J lost 3; bases outside the gene matches: 8. The DNA of the CDR3 is TGCAGCGCTGCCGGGACTAGTAACTACGAGCAGTACTTC. Protein sequence: CSAAGTSNYEQYF.

This chain uses TRBV5-4 with TRBJ2-5; 8 bases fit TRBD1. Trimming cost V 2 bases and J 1 base; bases outside gene matches: 4. Per germline, CDR1 SGHNT and CDR2 YYREEE (reference sequence). The CDR3 has 15 residues. The CDR3 DNA reads TGTGCCAGCAGCTTCTACAGGGGGTTCCAAGAGACCCAGTACTTC. This codes for CASSFYRGFQETQYF.

This clone was counted a few times. The gene calls are TRBV27 and TRBJ2-5, with D perhaps matching TRBD1 (6 bases). Trimming stripped 5 bases from V and 3 bases from J, with 10 bases between. This CDR3 is built from 13 residues. Germline V gene sequence: CDR1 MNHEY, CDR2 SMNVEV (reference sequence). CDR3 sequence: CASSPRTEETQYF. Written as DNA, the CDR3 is TGTGCCAGCAGTCCGCGGACAGAAGAGACCCAGTACTTC.

The chain is built from TRBV15 and TRBJ2-7; weak D call: TRBD2 (5 bases). Trimming took 0 bases from V and 0 from J, leaving 18 bases between them. The CDR3 loop spans 18 amino acids. CDR1 and CDR2 (germline): LNHNV, YYDKDF (reference sequence). The CDR3 loop is CATSREEGPSLSSYEQYF. DNA for the CDR3: TGTGCCACCAGCAGAGAAGAGGGTCCTAGCCTAAGCTCCTACGAGCAGTACTTC.

This clone has a handful of counts. The chain recombines TRBV19 with TRBJ2-7; the D gene is possibly TRBD2 (7 bases). The CDR3 extends over 16 amino acids. V was cut by 7 bases and J by 5 bases, with 24 bases left in between. Germline CDR1 is LNHDA and CDR2 is SQIVND (reference sequence). The CDR3 is CASTSTGGRVLHEQYF. Written as DNA, the CDR3 is TGTGCCAGTACCTCCACGGGGGGCAGGGTCTTGCACGAGCAGTACTTC.

As DNA, the CDR3 is TGTGCCACCAGCAGAGCCCGGACAAACCTGGGGACTGAAGCTTTCTTT. Translation: CATSRARTNLGTEAFF. The chain has TRBV15 and TRBJ1-1; D is perhaps TRBD1 (5 bases). The V gene's germline CDR1 is LNHNV and CDR2 YYDKDF (reference sequence). The CDR3 contains 16 residues. Trimming took off 1 base at V and 5 bases at J, with 17 bases between the two ends.

The V call is TRBV28, the J call TRBJ1-1, with TRBD1 matching 9 bases. This CDR3 is built from 19 residues. V shed 10 bases, J shed 0 bases, and the junction held 21 bases outside the gene matches. The germline gives CDR1 MDHEN, CDR2 SYDVKM. The CDR3 nucleotides are TGTGCCACCACCCGACCTAGTACAGGGGGCAAACTTATGAACACTGAAGCTTTCTTT. Amino acid sequence: CATTRPSTGGKLMNTEAFF.

This chain joins TRBV19 and TRBJ2-2; a weak D match, TRBD2 (6 bases). With 7 bases removed from V and 4 bases from J, the gap between germline ends came to 19 bases. Germline assignment: CDR1 LNHDA and CDR2 SQIVND (reference sequence). This CDR3 is built from 16 residues. The CDR3 sequence: CASTLKGEVVTGELFF. The CDR3 nucleotides read TGTGCCAGTACCCTTAAAGGGGAGGTGGTCACCGGGGAGCTGTTTTTT.

This clone was seen just once. This chain joins TRBV5-4 and TRBJ2-3, with 8 nucleotides matching TRBD2. Germline V gene data show CDR1 as SGHNT and CDR2 as YYREEE (reference sequence). CDR3 length equals 18 residues. Unmatched junction bases numbered 14, after V lost 4 bases and J lost 1 base. Here the CDR3 reads CASSPGGGRVFGTDTQYF. CDR3 DNA sequence: TGTGCCAGCAGCCCCGGGGGGGGCAGGGTTTTCGGCACAGATACGCAGTATTTT.

The rearrangement links TRBV27 to TRBJ1-2, with no clear D. V dropped 2 bases and J dropped 4 bases, with 8 bases sitting between them. CDR1 is MNHEY, CDR2 SMNVEV, per germline (reference sequence). The CDR3 covers 13 residues. As DNA, the CDR3 is TGTGCCAGCAGTTTAAATAGTCTCTATGGCTACACCTTC. This gives the protein CASSLNSLYGYTF.

The rearrangement joins TRBV6-6 to TRBJ2-5; unclear D gene. Per germline, CDR1 MNHNY and CDR2 SVGAGI (reference sequence). The V end lost 0 bases, the J end lost 7 bases, and 6 bases lay between the germline ends. The CDR3 totals 12 residues. The CDR3 loop is CASSYSSGTQYF. The DNA for the CDR3 is TGTGCCAGCAGTTACTCTTCCGGGACCCAGTACTTC.